This T cell receptor (beta chain) was identified in a study of radiation and T cells in renal cell carcinoma. Points from the study as a whole: Pretreatment tumor biopsies were lacking, so baseline clonotypes are unknown. Top tumor clonotypes rose in blood 2 weeks post-radiation, then contracted.

V was pared by 6 bases and J by 2 bases, with 14 bases between. This CDR3 contains 15 residues. The germline CDR1 and CDR2 sequences are LNHDA and SQIVND (reference sequence). Method: immunoSEQ multiplex PCR; TCRdb's copy keeps in-frame clones and lacks some. In the table there are 120,000 to 150,000 clones, roughly 85% of which are singletons. Notes on this clone: Its antigen is not identified.

Sample time point: baseline pretreatment blood. The treatment: 15 Gy SBRT to primary tumor, nephrectomy 4 weeks later. The sequencing here drew on blood, taken from a patient whose treatment included radiotherapy and nephrectomy. The sequence came from a woman between 45 and 60 years old with renal cell carcinoma. The V gene is TRBV19, the J gene TRBJ1-3; TRBD1 is a possible D gene (6 bases). The DNA of the CDR3 is TGTGCCAGTAGGCCCAACAGGGAGACTGGAAACACCATATATTTT. The encoded protein is CASRPNRETGNTIYF.